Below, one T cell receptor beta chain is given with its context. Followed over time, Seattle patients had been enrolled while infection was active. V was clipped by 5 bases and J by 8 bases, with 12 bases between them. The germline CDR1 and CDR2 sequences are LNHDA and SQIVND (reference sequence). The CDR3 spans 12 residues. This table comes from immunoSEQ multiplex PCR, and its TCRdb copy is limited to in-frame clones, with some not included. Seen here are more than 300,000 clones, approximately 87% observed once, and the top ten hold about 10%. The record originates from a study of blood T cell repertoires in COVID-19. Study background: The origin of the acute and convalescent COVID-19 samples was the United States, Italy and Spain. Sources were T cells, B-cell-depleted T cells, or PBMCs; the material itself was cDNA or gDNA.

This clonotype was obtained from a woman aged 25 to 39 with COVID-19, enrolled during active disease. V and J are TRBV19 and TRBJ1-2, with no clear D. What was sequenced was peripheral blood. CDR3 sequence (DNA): TGTGCCAGTAGTGAAAGACAACCCGGCTACACCTTC. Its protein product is CASSERQPGYTF.